The T cell receptor (beta chain) described here comes from a study of early T cells in non-severe SARS-CoV-2 infection. Study-wide background: It was bulk RNA from unsorted whole blood that was sequenced, and the chains were unpaired.

Via MiXCR, TCRdb re-called the 5' RACE reads, giving one row per CDR3 protein. The sample has approximately 66,000 distinct CDR3 sequences; about 12% are singletons. This clonotype was counted many times. Per germline, CDR1 MDHEN and CDR2 SYDVKM. Trimming stripped 4 bases from V and 3 bases from J, with 7 bases between. The CDR3 covers 12 residues. The TCR was taken from an adult who was a healthcare worker with PCR-confirmed SARS-CoV-2 infection or an uninfected control (not recorded which). J is TRBJ2-7 and V is TRBV28; D remains unclear. Sequenced material: whole blood. The CDR3 loop is CASSSTGYEQYF. CDR3 nucleotide sequence: TGTGCCAGCAGTTCCACGGGCTACGAGCAGTACTTC.